The T cell receptor beta chain described here comes from a study of graft-versus-host responses after intestinal transplantation. Regarding the study as a whole: The presence of high graft-versus-host to host-versus-graft clonal ratios in allografts characterized patients with graft-donor T cell macrochimerism. GvH clones surfaced in recipient marrow, some emerging earlier in ileum or blood.

Sequenced by immunoSEQ multiplex PCR; TCRdb stores in-frame clones only, minus some. Among 90,000 to 120,000 clones listed, roughly 87% were seen once. A note on this clone: The target antigen is unknown.

The CDR3 consists of 14 residues. In germline, CDR1 is SGHRS, CDR2 YFSETQ. Trimming pared 2 bases from V and 5 bases from J, leaving 13 bases between. J is TRBJ1-1 and V is TRBV5-1; D gene uncertain. The input for sequencing was unstimulated CD4+ T cells sorted from spleen or lymph node cells, taken before transplant. This sequence originates from a human donor who was the organ donor for an intestinal transplant. The CDR3 nucleotides are TGCGCCAGCAGCTTCCGTAGCCAGGTGACTGAAGCTTTCTTT. Translated, it gives CASSFRSQVTEAFF.